Many counts were recorded for the clone carrying this T cell receptor beta chain. Its antigen is still unknown. This specimen comes from a study of T-cell reconstitution after alpha-beta-depleted transplantation in children. Using unique molecular identifiers, the investigators prepared the TCRbeta library. TCRdb ran MiXCR on the PCR reads and lists one entry per CDR3 protein. The repertoire holds 200,000 to 300,000 distinct CDR3 sequences, with approximately 8.9% as singletons. CDR1 and CDR2 from the germline V gene are SGHRS and YFSETQ. This CDR3 has 17 residues. V lost 4 bases to trimming and J lost 4 bases; unmatched junction nucleotides: 7. Study observations and caveats: Where alpha-beta T cells came from about two months after transplant was reportedly several hundred expanded graft clones.

The V call is TRBV5-1, the J call TRBJ1-6; 11 bases map to TRBD1. The receptor comes from a male patient younger than 18 who had a stem cell transplant for acute lymphoblastic leukemia, so the T cells may come from the graft donor. This specimen was PBMCs, mostly from graft donor cells, taken 180 days after TCRalphabeta/CD19-depleted stem cell transplant. This CDR3 is CASSGGQGATYNSPLHF. The CDR3, as DNA: TGCGCCAGCAGCGGCGGACAGGGGGCTACGTATAATTCACCCCTCCACTTT. The variable domain in full, completed from reference TRBV5-1 and TRBJ1-6, reads KAGVTQTPRYLIKTRGQQVTLSCSPISGHRSVSWYQQTPGQGLQFLFEYFSETQRNKGNFPGRFSGRQFSNSRSEMNVSTLELGDSALYLCASSGGQGATYNSPLHFGNGTRLTVT.